The TCR beta chain under discussion was sequenced for a study of T cell repertoires in cytomegalovirus infection. TCRdb reanalysed the reads using MiXCR and keeps one entry per CDR3 protein. The data show about 63,000 distinct CDR3 sequences, with roughly 21% seen just once and roughly two thirds held by the top ten. This clonotype has just a few counts. Its antigen remains unidentified. The source material was CD8+ T cells from cultured PBMCs, sampled from culture after CMV antigen stimulation. The clonotype originates from a human donor in good health (CMV status not recorded). Some clones in this sample may be carry-over from other donors' samples.

The CDR3 loop is CASSYETGGPITGANVLTF. Written as DNA, the CDR3 is TGTGCCAGCAGTTACGAGACGGGGGGGCCAATAACTGGGGCCAACGTCCTGACTTTC. The V call is TRBV6-2 or TRBV6-3, the J call TRBJ2-6; 8 bases align to TRBD2. The CDR3 runs 19 residues. V was pared by 2 bases and J by 2 bases, with 11 bases of the junction left unmatched. The germline gives CDR1 MNHEY, CDR2 SVGEGT.